This TCR beta chain is from a study of CD8 T cells in Susac syndrome. This CDR3 is built from 14 residues. The V and J ends lost 7 bases and 5 bases, in that order; junction bases with no gene match: 8. RNA, at about 0.45 to 1 ug, was reverse transcribed with random hexamers. TCRdb ran MiXCR on the immunoSEQ multiplex PCR reads and lists one entry per CDR3 protein. The profile shows 200,000 to 300,000 distinct CDR3 sequences, 93% of them singletons. Sequencing of TCR beta was undertaken in CD8+ and CD4+ T cells derived from blood. This receptor was taken from a human donor with multiple sclerosis. The sample was CD4+ T cells from PBMCs. The genes are TRBV12-3 or TRBV12-4 and TRBJ1-1; 9 bases map to TRBD1. This chain's CDR3 is CASIHSTGGTEAFF. The CDR3 DNA follows: TGTGCCAGCATCCACTCGACAGGGGGGACTGAAGCTTTCTTT.